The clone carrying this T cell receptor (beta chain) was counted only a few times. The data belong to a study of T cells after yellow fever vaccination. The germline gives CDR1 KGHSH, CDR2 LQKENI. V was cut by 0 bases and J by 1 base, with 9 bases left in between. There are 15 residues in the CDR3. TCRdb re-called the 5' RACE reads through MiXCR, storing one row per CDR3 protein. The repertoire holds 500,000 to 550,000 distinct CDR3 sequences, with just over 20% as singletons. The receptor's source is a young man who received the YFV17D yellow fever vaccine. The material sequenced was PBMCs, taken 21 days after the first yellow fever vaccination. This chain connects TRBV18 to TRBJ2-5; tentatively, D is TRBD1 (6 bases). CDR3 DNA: TGTGCCAGCTCACCACCGGTACAGGGCCAAGAGACCCAGTACTTC. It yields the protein CASSPPVQGQETQYF.